This entry features one TCR beta chain sequence. This clone's antigen is unknown. No much larger clonotype is one base removed from it; base qualities were not supplied. This record comes from a study of sequential checkpoint blockade in melanoma (dated by TCRdb to the late 2010s). For the study in its entirety: Patients were randomized 1:1 to first-line nivolumab followed by ipilimumab (arm A) or ipilimumab followed by nivolumab (arm B). Maintenance nivolumab came after each of the two trial sequences. DNA from 75 to 95 pretreatment melanoma tumor samples underwent TCRbeta immunosequencing. For about two dozen patients, matched tumor biopsies were obtained before treatment and at week 13, following single-agent nivolumab (arm A) or ipilimumab (arm B). About 85% of the matched tumor biopsy pairs taken before and after treatment were from the same lesion. General conclusions and limits of the study: Clinical benefit was about 30 times more likely to be achieved by patients whose tumor T-cell fraction and clonality increased by week 13. The response-prediction model combining TCR metrics and mutation burden needs validation in larger, independent patient cohorts. PD-L1 staining and CD8+ T-cell counts correlated with tumor T-cell fraction and clonality, whereas mutational load did not. Small sample sizes and reduced statistical power limited the within-arm analyses of tumor T-cell fraction. In the nivolumab-first arm (arm A), pretreatment tumor TIL clonality was associated with response (P = .04).

The sample's treatment or condition label, decoded: randomized to nivolumab then ipilimumab (arm A) or the reverse (arm B). No trial patient had received prior DNA-damaging chemotherapy. The samples were obtained from melanoma patients enrolled in CheckMate 064, an open-label, randomized phase II trial testing sequential checkpoint blockade. Tumor TCR sequencing used genomic DNA from formalin-fixed paraffin-embedded (FFPE) tissue samples. The immunoSEQ Assay was used to immunosequence TCRbeta CDR3 regions from genomic DNA. Prior to high-throughput sequencing, genomic DNA was amplified by bias-controlled multiplex PCR. As for the authors' bioinformatics: To quantify the absolute abundance of each unique TCRbeta CDR3 region, the sequences were collapsed and filtered. Clonality, defined as 1 minus Pielou's evenness, was calculated using only productive rearrangements. Tumor T-cell fraction was computed by normalizing TCRbeta template counts to usable DNA, estimated from several housekeeping genes. Clones with significantly greater frequencies in on-treatment versus baseline samples were identified using a previously published method. This immuneACCESS table, as held by TCRdb, lists in-frame sequences with V and J called but not all clones. Of the missing ones, under half trace to an unresolved V gene in checked studies; the others have no known cause. The V and J calls and clone size were taken over from that table, and D and trimming were inferred from the DNA. The sample table records approximately 5,600 clones; 25% to 30% of these occur just once. The top ten hold 7.5% to 10% of the sample.

This TCR derives from a human donor with melanoma. This material consisted of tumor tissue (inferred from file names), taken from a patient given nivolumab and ipilimumab in sequence.

Read as DNA, the sequence is TGTGCCAGTAGTTTGGCAGGGGGCCTAGAGACCCAGTACTTC. It translates to CASSLAGGLETQYF. The chain uses TRBV19 and TRBJ2-5, with 8 junctional bases fitting TRBD1. As encoded in the germline V gene (reference sequence), CDR1 is LNHDA while CDR2 is SQIVND. The cysteine opens and the phenylalanine closes a CDR3 of 14 amino acids. Only CDR3 DNA is held: 42 bases, read in frame from base 1. V loses 5 bases at its end and J loses 4 bases; junction bases beyond the gene matches: 6.